Given below is one T cell receptor beta chain in context. V dropped 6 bases and J dropped 4; count of bases not matched to a gene: 4. The CDR3 loop spans 14 amino acids. Germline V gene sequence: CDR1 LGHNT, CDR2 FRNRAP. This record comes from a study of blood T cell repertoires in COVID-19. Study information: The United States, Italy and Spain were the sources of the acute and convalescent COVID-19 samples. T cells, B-cell-depleted T cells, or PBMCs provided the cDNA or gDNA that served as material.

In the authors' methods: Estimates of nucleated cell counts were drawn from the amplification of reference gene primers. TCRdb keeps only in-frame clones here, not all; method: immunoSEQ multiplex PCR. Clone size and V and J calls were adopted from that table, with D and trimming inferred from the DNA. The sample includes 200,000 to 250,000 clones, approximately 84% of them seen just once. V and J are TRBV12-5 and TRBJ1-2; the match to TRBD1 covers 11 bases. The origin of this receptor is a woman aged 45 to 65 with active or convalescent COVID-19. Sequenced input: peripheral blood. The CDR3 DNA is TGTGCTAGTGGCACCGGGACAGGGGGCTATGGCTACACCTTC. Translating it yields CASGTGTGGYGYTF.